The rows below give T cell receptor beta chains drawn from one sample of a study of cytomegalovirus exposure and HLA in healthy donors. The repertoire was sequenced with immunoSEQ multiplex PCR; TCRdb's copy has only in-frame clones and lacks some. The sample shows about 120,000 clones, 77% of them seen only once. The material sequenced was PBMCs. These receptors were collected from a man aged 40-50 years in good health and CMV-seropositive. CDR3s leave out the opening cysteine and the closing phenylalanine or tryptophan. The order of the fields is V gene, J gene, D gene, CDR3 protein. The D gene is left open where the match is weak.

V gene: TRBV28; J gene: -; D gene: TRBD1; CDR3 protein: ASSRGGQGYEQY
V gene: TRBV5-1; J gene: TRBJ2-1; D gene: TRBD2; CDR3 protein: ASSLVPVSSGGYNEQF
V gene: TRBV28; J gene: TRBJ2-2; D gene: TRBD2; CDR3 protein: ASSLGGNTGELF
V gene: TRBV29-1; J gene: TRBJ2-5; D gene: TRBD1; CDR3 protein: SVRQGAETQY
V gene: TRBV7-2; J gene: TRBJ2-1; D gene: TRBD2; CDR3 protein: ASSLVAGGTNEQF
V gene: TRBV7-8; J gene: TRBJ1-2; D gene: TRBD1; CDR3 protein: ASSVQGAPNYGYT
V gene: TRBV7-3; J gene: TRBJ1-2; D gene: -; CDR3 protein: ASSLGLASNYGYT
V gene: TRBV6-1; J gene: TRBJ2-5; D gene: -; CDR3 protein: ASSEARPSAGETQY
V gene: TRBV18; J gene: TRBJ1-1; D gene: TRBD1; CDR3 protein: ASSPDRQGTEAF
V gene: TRBV7-9; J gene: TRBJ2-7; D gene: TRBD1; CDR3 protein: ASSIGTGVYEQY
V gene: TRBV4-3; J gene: TRBJ1-4; D gene: -; CDR3 protein: ASSPVWGRVNEKLF
V gene: TRBV25-1; J gene: TRBJ2-7; D gene: -; CDR3 protein: ASSFSRGEQY
V gene: TRBV19; J gene: TRBJ1-2; D gene: -; CDR3 protein: ASTTRALSGRDTAHYGYT
V gene: TRBV5-1; J gene: TRBJ1-3; D gene: -; CDR3 protein: ASSFNRAGNTIY
V gene: TRBV7-2; J gene: TRBJ2-4; D gene: -; CDR3 protein: ASSLAIRGNSQY
V gene: TRBV7-8; J gene: TRBJ2-3; D gene: TRBD1; CDR3 protein: ASSLRITGGGRTDTQY
V gene: TRBV7-9; J gene: TRBJ2-5; D gene: TRBD1; CDR3 protein: ASSSTGGLQETQY
V gene: TRBV11-1; J gene: TRBJ2-5; D gene: TRBD2; CDR3 protein: ASSLAVGTSGGEETQY
V gene: TRBV7-6; J gene: TRBJ2-1; D gene: -; CDR3 protein: ASSFIKGVGNEQF
V gene: TRBV5-1; J gene: TRBJ1-2; D gene: -; CDR3 protein: ASSLEAGPGGDGYT
V gene: TRBV7-2; J gene: TRBJ2-5; D gene: TRBD1; CDR3 protein: ASSRQGASGETQY
V gene: TRBV7-2; J gene: TRBJ2-3; D gene: TRBD2; CDR3 protein: ASSHSGGDDTQY
V gene: TRBV7-9; J gene: TRBJ1-1; D gene: TRBD1; CDR3 protein: ASSLTGENTEAF
V gene: TRBV5-4; J gene: TRBJ1-5; D gene: -; CDR3 protein: ASSPTPGQPQH
V gene: TRBV5-1; J gene: TRBJ2-6; D gene: TRBD1; CDR3 protein: ASNRGLGANGLT